This TCR beta chain was documented in a study of blood T cell repertoires in COVID-19. Background on the study: Donors in the United States, Italy and Spain gave samples during acute or convalescent COVID-19.

V was pared by 5 bases and J by 3 bases, with 20 bases between. Germline CDR1 and CDR2: SSHAT and FNYEAQ (reference sequence). The CDR3 is made up of 16 amino acids. The authors' processing: Amplification of reference gene primers was used by the study to estimate nucleated cell counts. The method was immunoSEQ multiplex PCR; TCRdb's version includes in-frame clones alone and lacks a portion of them. D and trimming were read from the DNA, whereas the V and J calls and clone size are those reported in that table. The data hold about 58,000 clones, with 60% to 85% observed a single time. The sequence came from a human donor in a cohort sampled during active COVID-19. This chain joins TRBV7-7 and TRBJ2-7, with D unclear. What was sequenced was peripheral blood. The CDR3 DNA sequence: TGTGCCAGCAGCCCCATACCCGTGGGCCAAAACTACGAGCAGTACTTC. Amino acid sequence: CASSPIPVGQNYEQYF.